The sequence of this T cell receptor (beta chain) was determined in a study of circulating and synovial CD4+ cells in juvenile arthritis. Profiled with immunoSEQ multiplex PCR; TCRdb holds only in-frame clones, not every one. The table lists 30,000 to 40,000 clones, about 95% of them singletons. General observations from the study: CPL and bulk CD4 samples differed at least tenfold in T cell genomes. Some such blood samples were as oligoclonal as synovium.

Remarks on this clone: Its antigen is not known.

Sequenced material: CD4+ T cells from blood. The TCR sequence derives from a human donor with juvenile idiopathic arthritis.

The CDR3, as DNA: TGTGCCAGCAGTTCGCTCGACAGGGGGTCCTCCTACGAGCAGTACTTC. It translates to CASSSLDRGSSYEQYF. V usage is TRBV28 and J usage is TRBJ2-7; 9 bases align to TRBD1. V lost 4 bases and J lost 0; bases outside the gene matches: 7. Germline CDR1 and CDR2: MDHEN and SYDVKM. The CDR3 is 16 residues long.